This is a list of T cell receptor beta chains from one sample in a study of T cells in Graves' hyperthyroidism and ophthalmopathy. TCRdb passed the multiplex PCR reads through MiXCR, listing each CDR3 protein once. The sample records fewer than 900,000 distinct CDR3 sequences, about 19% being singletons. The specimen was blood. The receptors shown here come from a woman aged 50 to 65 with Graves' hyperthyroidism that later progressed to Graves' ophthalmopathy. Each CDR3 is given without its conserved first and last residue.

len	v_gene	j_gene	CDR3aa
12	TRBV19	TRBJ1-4	ASSMYRDIEKLF
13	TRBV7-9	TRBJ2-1	ASSLGVGGGNEQF
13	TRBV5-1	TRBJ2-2	ASRTGTSNTGELF
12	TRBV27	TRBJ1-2	ASSLSDPLYGYT
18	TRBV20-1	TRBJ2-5	SAKNSLPGLAGGEVETQY
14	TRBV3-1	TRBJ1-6	ASSQVGGTLSSPLH
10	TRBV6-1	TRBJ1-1	ASSTGVTEVF
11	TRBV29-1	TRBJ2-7	SVLAGGYYEQY
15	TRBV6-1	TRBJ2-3	ASSSQAGRGVTDTQY
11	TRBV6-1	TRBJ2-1	ASSVSQNNEQF
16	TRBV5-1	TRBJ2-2	ASSLAGGRSNTAGELF
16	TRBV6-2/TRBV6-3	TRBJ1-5	ASSYSPGTGVPDQPQH
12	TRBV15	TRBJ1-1	ATSTALSSNEAF
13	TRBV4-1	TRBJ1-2	ASSHRDRGDYGYT
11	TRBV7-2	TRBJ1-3	ASLRGSGNTIY
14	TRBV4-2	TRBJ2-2	ASSRALGRANGELF
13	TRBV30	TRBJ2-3	AWRSNGFPTDTQY
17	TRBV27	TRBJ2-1	ASSKSGLAGGLSYNGQF
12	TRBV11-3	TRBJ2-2	ASSLGGNTGEPF
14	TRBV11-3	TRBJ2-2	ASSLVRFGDTGELF
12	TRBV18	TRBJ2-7	ASSPGLASYEQY
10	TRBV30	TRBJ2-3	AWSVGRNTQY
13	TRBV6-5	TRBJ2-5	ASSYSIGRGKTQY
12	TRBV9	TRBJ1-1	ASSVTGMNTEAF
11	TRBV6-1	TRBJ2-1	ASSSWTGAEQF
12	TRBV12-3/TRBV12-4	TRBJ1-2	ASSLTSQFYGYT
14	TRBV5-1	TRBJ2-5	ASSFRLAGGPETQY
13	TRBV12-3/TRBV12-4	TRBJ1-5	ASSGVGASNQPQH
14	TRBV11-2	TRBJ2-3	ASSFSGTGGTDTQY
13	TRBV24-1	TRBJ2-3	ATSDLGSSTDTQY
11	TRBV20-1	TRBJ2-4	SARDFDWAIQY